The rows below give T cell receptor beta chains drawn from one sample of a study of blood T cell repertoires in COVID-19. Generated by immunoSEQ multiplex PCR, the TCRdb table keeps only in-frame clones and is missing some. The sample includes 200,000 to 300,000 clones, 84% of them seen just once. Sequencing was carried out using peripheral blood. The receptors come from a man aged 45-60 years with acute or convalescent COVID-19. The CDR3 runs from the conserved cysteine through the conserved F or W. The order of the fields is V gene, CDR3 protein.

TRBV5-1,CASSFSPSYEQYF
TRBV19,CASSIFPGGNQPQHF
TRBV6-5,CASSYGTSGTYEQYF
TRBV5-5,CASSLTGTANNQPQHF
TRBV11-2,CASSPVWGGEWGYTF
TRBV7-2,CASSLAIAGVNEQFF
TRBV7-9,CASSLFFQPDEGEKLFF
TRBV4-1,CASSQQGTGELFF
TRBV9,CASNLSPWTSGDYNEQFF
TRBV9,CASSDENYSGNTIYF
TRBV19,CASSIDEQEYSPLHF
TRBV10-1,CANSGLAGLLKSTDTQYF